These 28 T cell receptor beta chains came from one sample sequenced in a study of CD8 T cells in ankylosing spondylitis. In TCRdb, the 5' RACE reads were re-called with MiXCR into one record per CDR3 protein. Here the sample spans approximately 150,000 distinct CDR3 sequences, roughly 44% being singletons. The material sequenced was synovial fluid, either unsorted or a sorted T cell fraction (not recorded which). Source of these receptors: a male donor with ankylosing spondylitis.

With respect to this clonotype: It may be a read error: a sequence one base away is much more abundant. CDR3 region: CASSIQSSYEQYF. DNA of the CDR3: TGTGCCAGTAGTATCCAGAGCTCCTACGAGCAGTACTTC. This rearrangement joins TRBV19 to TRBJ2-7, with D unresolved. Germline V lookup: CDR1 LNHDA, CDR2 SQIVND (reference sequence). V lost 3 bases and J 0 bases, leaving 6 bases between the germline ends. The CDR3 has 13 residues.

This chain connects TRBV29-1 to TRBJ2-1; D is ambiguous. The ends were cut back, 4 bases at V and 6 bases at J, with 7 bases in the middle. Per germline, CDR1 SQVTM and CDR2 ANQGSEA. The CDR3 covers 11 residues. Here the CDR3 reads CSVVSPNEQFF. Here the CDR3 DNA reads TGCAGCGTTGTGTCCCCCAATGAGCAGTTCTTC.

This clonotype was counted at least ten times. The chain is built from TRBV13 and TRBJ2-2; the match to TRBD1 covers 7 bases. Looked up from germline, CDR1 is PRHDT and CDR2 is FYEKMQ (reference sequence). The ends lost 3 bases at V and 7 bases at J; junction bases unmatched: 5. This CDR3 is 14 amino acids long. The CDR3 sequence is CASSLGQTGGELFF. In DNA, the CDR3 is TGTGCCAGCAGCTTGGGACAGACGGGCGGGGAGCTGTTTTTT.

Points on this clonotype: One junction end does not reproduce the germline sequence, and a read error may be involved. The chain employs TRBV7-6 and TRBJ2-7; tentative D call: TRBD1 (5 bases). Germline-derived CDR1 and CDR2 are SGHVS and FNYEAQ. The CDR3 has 15 residues. As DNA, the CDR3 is TGTGCCAGCAGCTTAGGGGGCGGAACTCCCTACGGGCAGTACTTC. This sequence encodes CASSLGGGTPYGQYF.

The V gene is TRBV20-1, the J gene TRBJ2-7, with 7 bases identical to TRBD1. CDR1 and CDR2 from the germline V gene are DFQATT and SNEGSKA (reference sequence). V lost 0 bases, J lost 0 bases, and 5 bases stayed unmatched. The length of the CDR3 is 15 residues. The CDR3 loop is CSARDPGDSSYEQYF. Here the CDR3 DNA reads TGCAGTGCTAGAGATCCAGGGGACAGCTCCTACGAGCAGTACTTC.

This clonotype was observed a handful of times. The chain has TRBV7-2 and TRBJ2-1; the match to TRBD2 covers 11 bases. V gave up 5 bases and J gave up 4 bases; unmatched junction bases: 4. Looked up from germline, CDR1 is SGHTA and CDR2 is FQGNSA. The CDR3 spans 15 residues. CDR3 in amino acids: CASSPTSGAYNEQFF. In DNA, the CDR3 is TGTGCCAGCAGCCCGACTAGCGGGGCTTACAATGAGCAGTTCTTC. Combining the CDR3 with reference TRBV7-2 and TRBJ2-1 gives the whole variable domain GAGVSQSPSNKVTEKGKDVELRCDPISGHTALYWYRQSLGQGLEFLIYFQGNSAPDKSGLPSDRFSAERTGGSVSTLTIQRTQQEDSAVYLCASSPTSGAYNEQFFGPGTRLTVL.

V usage is TRBV11-2 and J usage is TRBJ2-7; D is possibly TRBD1 (6 bases). The CDR3 extends over 16 amino acids. The V gene's germline CDR1 is SGHAT and CDR2 FQNNGV. Trimming pared 4 bases from V and 5 bases from J, leaving 21 bases between. CDR3 sequence: CASSSGMGTIKDEQYF. The CDR3, as DNA: TGTGCCAGCAGCTCCGGGATGGGGACAATCAAAGACGAGCAGTACTTC.

The chain joins TRBV15 to TRBJ2-2, with 7 bases lining up with TRBD1. There are 20 residues in the CDR3. Germline V CDR1 and CDR2: LNHNV, YYDKDF (reference sequence). J gave up 4 bases and V 2 bases, and 19 bases lay outside the gene matches. The CDR3 region is CATSRTVRTRDRFRTGELFF. Written as DNA, the CDR3 is TGTGCCACCAGCAGAACTGTTCGTACCCGGGACAGATTTCGCACCGGGGAGCTGTTTTTT.

This clonotype was seen once. J is TRBJ2-3 and V is TRBV9; TRBD2 matches at 8 bases. This CDR3 has 16 residues. The trim removed 0 bases at V and 2 bases at J, leaving 5 bases unmatched. Germline CDR1 reads SGDLS; CDR2 reads YYNGEE. CDR3 nucleotides: TGTGCCAGCAGCGTAGGTAGTAGCGGGAACACAGATACGCAGTATTTT. Amino acids: CASSVGSSGNTDTQYF.

This rearrangement joins TRBV11-2 to TRBJ1-5; D possibly corresponds to TRBD1 (5 bases). The CDR3 loop spans 16 amino acids. CDR1 and CDR2 from the germline V gene are SGHAT and FQNNGV. The ends were cut back, 1 base at V and 7 bases at J, with 17 bases in the middle. The CDR3 sequence is CASSLGLGDELQPQHF. The CDR3 DNA reads TGTGCCAGCAGCTTAGGGTTGGGGGACGAGTTACAGCCCCAGCATTTT.

The chain recombines TRBV29-1 with TRBJ2-7; 7 bases map to TRBD1. CDR1 is SQVTM, CDR2 ANQGSEA, per germline. Trimming removed 4 bases from V and 3 bases from J; junction bases left unmatched: 12. This CDR3 contains 15 residues. As DNA, the CDR3 is TGCAGCGTTGCAGGGACAGTCCCCGGTTTCTACGAGCAGTACTTC. Amino acids: CSVAGTVPGFYEQYF.

The chain combines TRBV7-9 with TRBJ2-1; perhaps TRBD2 as D (5 bases). Per the germline V gene, CDR1 is SEHNR and CDR2 is FQNEAQ (reference sequence). Trimming shortened V by 5 bases and J by 2 bases, and 10 bases separated the two germline ends. The CDR3 has 14 amino acids. CDR3 sequence reads: CASSPEGPYNEQFF. The DNA for the CDR3 is TGTGCCAGCAGCCCAGAGGGCCCCTACAATGAGCAGTTCTTC.

This clonotype came up a few times. The chain links TRBV7-8 to TRBJ2-5, with 10 bases that match TRBD2. From germline, CDR1 is SGHVS and CDR2 FQNEAQ. The J segment lost 5 bases and the V segment lost 4 bases, leaving 13 bases of the junction unmatched. CDR3 length: 17 residues. CDR3 protein: CASSSTTTSGAGETQYF. The CDR3 DNA is TGTGCCAGCAGCTCCACCACTACTAGCGGGGCTGGTGAGACCCAGTACTTC.

This clonotype was detected once. Written as DNA, the CDR3 is TGTGCCAGCAGTTACTGGGCCCGATCCTACGAGCAGTACTTC. The encoded protein is CASSYWARSYEQYF. The genes are TRBV6-5 and TRBJ2-7; D call uncertain. Germline values: CDR1 MNHEY, CDR2 SVGAGI. The ends were cut back, 1 base at V and 1 base at J, with 8 bases in the middle. This CDR3 has 14 amino acids.

In its sample, this clonotype was seen once. CDR3 residues: CASSLQMNTEAFF. The DNA for the CDR3 is TGTGCCAGCAGTTTACAGATGAACACTGAAGCTTTCTTT. This chain connects TRBV27 to TRBJ1-1; D not resolved. V was clipped by 2 bases and J by 0 bases, with 4 bases between them. Germline-derived CDR1 and CDR2 are MNHEY and SMNVEV (reference sequence). The CDR3 extends over 13 amino acids.

This clonotype appeared many times. The rearrangement links TRBV12-3 or TRBV12-4 to TRBJ2-7, with D unclear. Trimming left V 2 bases short and J 0 bases short, with 8 bases between. CDR3 length: 14 residues. The CDR3 sequence: CASSLRTNSYEQYF. The DNA of the CDR3 is TGTGCCAGCAGTTTAAGGACCAACTCCTACGAGCAGTACTTC.

This clonotype has just a few counts. The genes are TRBV5-1 and TRBJ2-1; D uncertain. The CDR3 runs 14 residues. V lost 0 bases and J lost 2, with 6 bases in between. Germline CDR1 SGHRS, CDR2 YFSETQ. The CDR3 spells CASSLEVPYNEQFF. In nucleotides, the CDR3 is TGCGCCAGCAGCTTGGAGGTCCCCTACAATGAGCAGTTCTTC.

The CDR3 protein is CSVTGGLKDEQYF. The CDR3 nucleotides read TGCAGCGTTACAGGGGGCTTAAAGGACGAGCAGTACTTC. J is TRBJ2-7 and V is TRBV29-1, with 9 bases fitting TRBD1. Trimming removed 5 bases from V and 5 bases from J; junction bases left unmatched: 7. The germline gives CDR1 SQVTM, CDR2 ANQGSEA. The CDR3 extends over 13 amino acids.

This clonotype was counted ten times or more. This sequence joins TRBV27 and TRBJ2-1, with TRBD2 matching 12 bases. CDR1 MNHEY and CDR2 SMNVEV come from the germline V gene (reference sequence). The CDR3 is made up of 17 amino acids. The trim removed 7 bases at V and 0 bases at J, leaving 7 bases unmatched. The CDR3 nucleotides are TGTGCCAGCACCCTGACTAGCGGGGGCCTCTCCTACAATGAGCAGTTCTTC. Translating it yields CASTLTSGGLSYNEQFF.

This chain uses TRBV11-3 with TRBJ1-1, with D unresolved. The ends were cut back, 8 bases at V and 1 base at J, with 5 bases in the middle. The CDR3 spans 11 residues. Germline values: CDR1 SGHNT, CDR2 YENEEA. This CDR3 reads CASLKNTEAFF. CDR3 nucleotide sequence: TGTGCCAGCCTCAAGAACACTGAAGCTTTCTTT.

The V and J genes are TRBV27 and TRBJ2-1; the D is unclear. Per the germline V gene, CDR1 is MNHEY and CDR2 is SMNVEV (reference sequence). The CDR3 extends over 10 amino acids. The V and J ends lost 10 bases and 7 bases respectively, with 8 bases between them. CDR3 nucleotides: TGTGCCAAAGAATGTAATGAGCAGTTCTTC. Translating gives CAKECNEQFF.

Only one count was recorded for this clonotype. The V gene is TRBV5-1, the J gene TRBJ2-7, with 7 bases matching TRBD1. Per the germline V gene, CDR1 is SGHRS and CDR2 is YFSETQ. The CDR3 covers 14 residues. V dropped 2 bases and J dropped 3; count of bases not matched to a gene: 5. Written as DNA, the CDR3 is TGCGCCAGCAGCTTCGACAGGGTCCACTACGAGCAGTACTTC. It specifies CASSFDRVHYEQYF.

This rearrangement joins TRBV12-3 or TRBV12-4 to TRBJ2-7; a weak D match, TRBD2 (6 bases). This CDR3 is built from 13 residues. The V end lost 3 bases, the J end lost 4 bases, and 10 bases lay between the germline ends. CDR3 protein: CASSFAGLYEQYF. CDR3 DNA sequence: TGTGCCAGCAGTTTCGCGGGACTTTACGAGCAGTACTTC.

This clonotype was seen more than once but under ten times. J is TRBJ2-6 and V is TRBV19, with no clear D. Germline V gene lookup returns CDR1 LNHDA and CDR2 SQIVND (reference sequence). Deletions cut 8 bases from V and 1 base from J, with 12 bases between. The CDR3 extends over 15 amino acids. CDR3 nucleotide sequence: TGTGCCAGTCGAGTGTCCTCATCTGGGGCCAACGTCCTGACTTTC. Protein sequence: CASRVSSSGANVLTF.

V gene TRBV12-3 or TRBV12-4 combines with J gene TRBJ2-3; 11 bases agree with TRBD2. After removal of 5 bases from V and 2 bases from J, the junction contained 6 bases not matched to a gene. The CDR3 covers 16 residues. The CDR3 DNA follows: TGTGCCAGCAGTGAGGGACTAGCGGCCGCCACAGATACGCAGTATTTT. Amino acid sequence: CASSEGLAAATDTQYF.

This clonotype was detected a few times. The chain links TRBV21-1 to TRBJ1-1. TRBV21-1 is classified as a pseudogene. The CDR3 length is 15 residues. The CDR3 DNA follows: TGTGCCAGCAGCAAAGTCGGCTCCATGAACACTGAAGCTTTCTTT. This encodes CASSKVGSMNTEAFF.

The chain employs TRBV9 and TRBJ2-1, with 12 bases aligning to TRBD2. In germline, CDR1 is SGDLS, CDR2 YYNGEE. Unmatched junction bases numbered 0, after V lost 5 bases and J lost 6 bases. The length of the CDR3 is 13 residues. CDR3 protein: CASRGLAGNEQFF. CDR3 DNA sequence: TGTGCCAGCAGGGGACTAGCGGGCAATGAGCAGTTCTTC. The full variable domain, rest sourced from reference TRBV9 and TRBJ2-1, is DSGVTQTPKHLITATGQRVTLRCSPRSGDLSVYWYQQSLDQGLQFLIQYYNGEERAKGNILERFSAQQFPDLHSELNLSSLELGDSALYFCASRGLAGNEQFFGPGTRLTVL.

The genes are TRBV19 and TRBJ1-1, with D unresolved. Germline V CDR1 and CDR2: LNHDA, SQIVND (reference sequence). The CDR3 length is 16 residues. The V and J ends lost 2 bases and 5 bases respectively, with 18 bases between them. The CDR3 loop reads CASSISGGSAVTEAFF. DNA for the CDR3: TGTGCCAGTAGTATATCGGGTGGTTCCGCTGTGACTGAAGCTTTCTTT.